This is a list of T cell receptor beta chains from one sample in a study of monozygotic twins with inflammatory bowel disease. TCRdb reanalyzed the 5' RACE reads and collapses them to one entry per CDR3 protein, without DNA. This sample's table has some 450,000 distinct CDR3 sequences. The sample comprised blood. These TCRs come from a human donor with ulcerative colitis or Crohn's disease, or a healthy co-twin of an affected twin (not recorded which). Both conserved end residues are part of each CDR3. Each record gives: V gene, J gene, CDR3 protein.

TRBV14	TRBJ2-3	CASSQDRPGLDTDTQYF
TRBV5-1	TRBJ2-3	CASSLSRGEADTQYF
TRBV20-1	TRBJ1-2	CSAFRTGYYGYTF
TRBV30	TRBJ1-4	CAWGATNEKLFF
TRBV4-2	TRBJ1-1	CASSQDLGRQGAEAFF
TRBV9	TRBJ2-7	CASSEGGPPYEQYF
TRBV10-2	TRBJ2-7	CASSLTGEGLYEQYF
TRBV7-9	TRBJ2-7	CASGSLELYEQYF
TRBV20-1	TRBJ2-6	CSARGGTTGANVLTF
TRBV12-3/TRBV12-4	TRBJ2-1	CASSSSGGALYNEQFF
TRBV20-1	TRBJ2-2	CSAEGRGGELFF
TRBV12-3/TRBV12-4	TRBJ2-2	CASKSEYTGELFF
TRBV11-1	TRBJ2-3	CASLGTDTQYF
TRBV18	TRBJ2-2	CASSLTLTANTGELFF
TRBV13	TRBJ2-7	CASSSRDQSYEQYF
TRBV3-1	TRBJ1-1	CASNHGQVTEAFF
TRBV7-9	TRBJ2-3	CASSSLWGADTDTQYF
TRBV20-1	TRBJ2-1	CSASGLAYNEQFF
TRBV6-5	TRBJ2-5	CASSYSESRETQYF
TRBV20-1	TRBJ2-3	CSALASGSTDTQYF
TRBV6-1	TRBJ1-6	CASSPSRGPVSYNSPLHF
TRBV6-1	TRBJ1-1	CASHAPGQDRQAFF
TRBV5-1	TRBJ2-7	CASSLGQGSYEPYF
TRBV18	TRBJ2-5	CASSPPATDETQYF
TRBV9	TRBJ2-1	CASSVLTSVGNEQFF
TRBV5-6	TRBJ2-6	CASSLRGGETGANVLTF
TRBV20-1	TRBJ2-5	CSASMKETQYF
TRBV5-1	TRBJ2-7	CASSNGGGLYEQYF
TRBV2	TRBJ2-7	CASSVGQDGEQYF
TRBV3-1	TRBJ2-7	CASSQGVGMEQYF
TRBV20-1	TRBJ1-1	CSVFSPKKAEAFF
TRBV5-1	TRBJ2-7	CASSLTRNSVGEQYF
TRBV7-8	TRBJ2-3	CASSPRQGGALSTDTQYF
TRBV7-2	TRBJ2-4	CASSSGEISQNIQYF
TRBV6-4	TRBJ2-2	CASSPTFTGELFF
TRBV6-5	TRBJ2-1	CASRTGDNEQFF
TRBV6-1	TRBJ1-2	CASSRTGPTSGYTF
TRBV3-1	TRBJ2-7	CASSPSGRVYEQYF
TRBV2	TRBJ2-7	CASSDWESYEQYF
TRBV27	TRBJ1-4	CASSGHGGGEKLFF
TRBV20-1	TRBJ1-4	CSARDPGRPNEKLFF
TRBV5-6	TRBJ2-7	CASSRVSGESEQYF
TRBV18	TRBJ1-4	CASSPPYGELFF